Sequencing of this TCR beta chain was carried out in a study of graft-versus-host responses after intestinal transplantation (dated by TCRdb to about 2021). Some background on the complete study: Recipients received multivisceral, liver-intestinal, or isolated intestinal transplants. After intestinal transplantation, graft-versus-host and host-versus-graft alloreactive T cell clones were followed in the graft, circulation and bone marrow using bulk TCR-beta CDR3 sequencing. Every recipient was given anti-thymocyte globulin induction, followed by 2 to 3 years of maintenance tacrolimus and steroids. Instead of going to the commercial service, samples from a few later patients were sequenced in-house on an Illumina MiSeq and processed with MiXCR. To identify alloreactive clones, pre-transplant mixed lymphocyte reaction products were sequenced and then compared with unstimulated pre-transplant donor and recipient T cells. The cohort enrolled some 23 intestinal transplant recipients, one of whom was a retransplant, and a few patients without pretransplant specimens were excluded. Donor T cell macrochimerism was defined as a peak of at least 4% donor T cells among recipient peripheral blood mononuclear cells. Points the paper makes about the study in general: High GvH to HvG T cell clonal ratios were observed in the allografts of patients with donor T cell macrochimerism. Early after transplant, peak levels of circulating GvH clones were associated with declines in HvG clones. GvH clones turned up in recipient bone marrow, with some appearing earlier in ileal mucosa or blood, a pattern consistent with an intestinal mucosal origin. Conclusions were limited by the relatively low number and heterogeneity of intestinal transplant patients.

Library prep was done by the immunoSEQ multiplex PCR assay. In most patients, genomic DNA was isolated using the Qiagen DNeasy Blood and Tissue Kit and sent frozen to Adaptive Biotechnologies for TCR sequencing. For most patients, genomic DNA was subjected to high-throughput TCR-beta CDR3 sequencing by Adaptive Biotechnologies. As for how the authors treated the data: TCR sequencing data for 18 patients were retrieved from Adaptive's ImmunoSEQ software; three other patients were processed with MiXCR and VDJtools. To correct CD4 versus CD8 sorting errors, sequences present in both subsets at a frequency ratio below 5:1 were removed. Because the origin of CDR3 nucleotide sequences shared between donor and recipient could not be assigned, those sequences were removed. Alloreactive clones required at least 2-fold expansion over unstimulated cells and minimum CFSE-low frequency of 0.002% (template counts) or 0.001% (read counts). Clones detected in sequenced pre-transplant spleen, lymph node, or MLR CFSE-low populations of the donor or recipient were defined as mappable. The cumulative frequency of alloreactive clones was calculated as a percentage of all sequences, weighted by copy number. The immuneACCESS repertoire file appears here via TCRdb, limited to in-frame rearrangements. These files lack a portion of the clones; in checked studies, under half of the deficit traces to unresolved V genes, and the cause of the others is not known. From that table come the V and J calls and clone size; the DNA was used to work out D and trimming. The sample table lists about 78,000 clones, roughly 90% of them with a count of one. The top ten clonotypes cover about 4.3% of the sample.

The time point label for this specimen denotes: cells obtained before transplantation from donor or recipient. CD3+CD4+ and CD3+CD8+ populations were FACS-sorted from unstimulated pre-transplant donor and recipient cells taken from spleen or lymph nodes. From the cysteine through the phenylalanine, the CDR3 covers 16 amino acids. CDR3 DNA is the only sequence kept; it has 48 bases, read in frame from the first base. From the germline V gene, CDR1 is SGHVS and CDR2 is FQNEAQ. Clipping removes 8 bases from V and 5 bases from J, with 11 as the unmatched junction base count. Of note for this clone: Its antigen has not been determined. No clone much larger than this one lies a single base away; base qualities are absent.

The sample was unstimulated CD8+ T cells sorted from spleen or lymph node cells, taken before transplant. The chain was built from TRBV7-8 and TRBJ2-5; a stretch of 13 junction bases matches TRBD2. This clonotype was obtained from a human donor who was the organ donor for an intestinal transplant. The DNA sequence follows: TGTGCCAGCCAGACTAGCGGGGGGCTCCTCGCGGAGACCCAGTACTTC. This sequence encodes CASQTSGGLLAETQYF.